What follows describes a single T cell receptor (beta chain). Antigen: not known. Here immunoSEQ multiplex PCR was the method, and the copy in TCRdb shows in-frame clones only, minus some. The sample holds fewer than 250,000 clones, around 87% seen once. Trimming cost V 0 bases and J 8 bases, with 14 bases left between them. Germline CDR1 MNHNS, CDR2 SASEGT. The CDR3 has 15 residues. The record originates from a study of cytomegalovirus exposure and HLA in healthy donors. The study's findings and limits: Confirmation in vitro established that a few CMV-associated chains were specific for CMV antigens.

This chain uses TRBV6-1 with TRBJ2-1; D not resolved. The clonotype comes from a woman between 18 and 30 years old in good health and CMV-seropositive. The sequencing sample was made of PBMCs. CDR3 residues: CASSEAGSSAYEQFF. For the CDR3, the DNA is TGTGCCAGCAGTGAAGCGGGTAGCTCCGCCTATGAGCAGTTCTTC.